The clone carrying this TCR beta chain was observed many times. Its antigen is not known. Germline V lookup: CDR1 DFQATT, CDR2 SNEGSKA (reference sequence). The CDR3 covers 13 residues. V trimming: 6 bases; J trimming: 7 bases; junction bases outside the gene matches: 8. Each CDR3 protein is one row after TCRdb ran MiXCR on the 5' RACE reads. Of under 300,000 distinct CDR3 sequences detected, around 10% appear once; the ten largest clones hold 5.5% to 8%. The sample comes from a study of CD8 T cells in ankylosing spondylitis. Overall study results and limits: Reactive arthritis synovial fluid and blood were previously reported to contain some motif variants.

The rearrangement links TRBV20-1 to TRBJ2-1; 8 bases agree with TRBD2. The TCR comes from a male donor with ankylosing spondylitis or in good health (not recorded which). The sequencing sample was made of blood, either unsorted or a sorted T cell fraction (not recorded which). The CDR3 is CSAGAGVQNEQFF. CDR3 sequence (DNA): TGCAGTGCCGGAGCGGGAGTTCAGAATGAGCAGTTCTTC.